The entry that follows covers one TCR beta chain sequence. Its specificity is unknown. The repertoire was sequenced with immunoSEQ multiplex PCR; TCRdb's copy has only in-frame clones and lacks some. The sample lists roughly 50,000 clones, approximately 89% occurring once. This record belongs to a study of OX40 agonist ivuxolimab in advanced cancers. At the level of the study: Of the patients, three showed partial responses, one with hepatocellular carcinoma and two with cutaneous melanoma. Whole-study results and caveats: Partial responders treated at 0.1-3.0 mg/kg exhibited clonal expansion among the lowest measured.

The CDR3 contains 17 residues. The germline V gene has CDR1 SGHTA and CDR2 FQGNSA. After removal of 2 bases from V and 1 base from J, the junction contained 3 bases not matched to a gene. The sequencing used CD4+ or CD8+ T cells sorted from blood, collected in a trial of the OX40 agonist ivuxolimab. The V and J genes are TRBV7-2 and TRBJ2-3, with TRBD2 identical over 13 bases. The sequence was collected from an adult with an advanced solid tumor such as melanoma, head and neck, liver or kidney cancer. CDR3 DNA sequence: TGTGCCAGCAGCTTACTAGGACTAGCGGGAGGCACAGATACGCAGTATTTT. Residues: CASSLLGLAGGTDTQYF.